The 16 T cell receptor beta chains below all came from one sample that was sequenced in a study of regulatory T cells in long-lasting Graves disease. Sample time point: newly diagnosed GD, antithyroid drugs for less than 3 months. Isolated PBMC RNA provided the starting material for the TCR library. Investigators prepared the TCR beta libraries by applying iRepertoire HTBI primers and Arm-PCR of CDR3 regions. From the multiplex PCR reads, TCRdb called clonotypes with MiXCR, one entry per CDR3 protein. The table has 360,000 or so distinct CDR3 sequences, roughly 12% seen once. This sample also belongs to another study, concerning T cells in Graves' hyperthyroidism and ophthalmopathy.

Source: peripheral blood mononuclear cells (PBMCs), taken at new diagnosis, from a patient treated with antithyroid drugs. Receptor source: a woman between 18 and 29 years old with Graves disease.

V and J are TRBV29-1 and TRBJ2-3; TRBD2 matches at 7 bases. V shed 4 bases, J shed 1 base, and the junction held 11 bases outside the gene matches. Germline V lookup: CDR1 SQVTM, CDR2 ANQGSEA. The CDR3 contains 16 residues. The DNA for the CDR3 is TGCAGCGTTGTCACCACCTTGGGGGGGGGCACAGATACGCAGTATTTT. It is translated as CSVVTTLGGGTDTQYF.

Many counts were recorded for this clonotype. This chain connects TRBV14 to TRBJ2-1; 11 nucleotides agree with TRBD2. V was clipped by 0 bases and J by 8 bases; unmatched bases: 3. CDR1 is SGHDN, CDR2 FVKESK, per germline. The CDR3 length is 15 residues. CDR3 sequence: CASSQDTLAGDEQFF. DNA of the CDR3: TGTGCCAGCAGCCAAGATACACTAGCGGGAGATGAGCAGTTCTTC.

This clonotype has more than one count but fewer than ten. The rearrangement joins TRBV20-1 to TRBJ2-2; TRBD2 matches 11 bases. Germline loops: CDR1 DFQATT, CDR2 SNEGSKA (reference sequence). The CDR3 is made up of 17 amino acids. V was clipped by 1 base and J by 2 bases; unmatched bases: 6. The CDR3: CSARGVAGGGNTGELFF. In DNA form, the CDR3 reads TGCAGTGCTAGAGGGGTAGCGGGAGGGGGTAACACCGGGGAGCTGTTTTTT.

To note about this clonotype: It may be a read error: a sequence one base away is much more abundant. The chain joins TRBV5-5 to TRBJ2-2; D ambiguous. Germline V gene sequence: CDR1 SGHKS, CDR2 YYEKEE (reference sequence). This CDR3 is built from 16 residues. V lost 1 base, J lost 6 bases, and 16 bases lay in between. The DNA for the CDR3 is TGTGCCAGCAGCTTGTATTCCGGGTTCAACGCCGGGGAGCTGTTTTTT. Residues: CASSLYSGFNAGELFF.

This sequence joins TRBV5-5 and TRBJ2-2, with TRBD1 matching 10 bases. The CDR3 is 17 amino acids. V shed 3 bases, J shed 6 bases, and the junction held 11 bases outside the gene matches. From germline, CDR1 is SGHKS and CDR2 YYEKEE (reference sequence). The CDR3 sequence: CASSSTGTGVMSGELFF. DNA for the CDR3: TGTGCCAGCAGCTCGACCGGGACAGGGGTTATGTCCGGGGAGCTGTTTTTT.

This clonotype came up a few times. The chain is built from TRBV7-9 and TRBJ2-7, with D uncertain. This CDR3 contains 12 residues. Germline V gene data show CDR1 as SEHNR and CDR2 as FQNEAQ (reference sequence). Trimming removed 5 bases at V and 5 bases at J, with 10 bases between. CDR3 nucleotide sequence: TGTGCCAGCAGCCTCCGTTATGACGAGCAGTACGTC. Its translation is CASSLRYDEQYV.

This clonotype was observed many times. V gene TRBV7-9 combines with J gene TRBJ2-3, with 8 bases aligning to TRBD1. With V trimmed by 11 bases and J by 5 bases, 6 bases remained unmatched. The length of the CDR3 is 12 residues. Germline assignment: CDR1 SEHNR and CDR2 FQNEAQ (reference sequence). CDR3 in DNA: TGTGCCTCGCAGGGGGCGGGAGATACGCAGTATTTT. The encoded protein is CASQGAGDTQYF.

This clonotype has a count of ten or more. J is TRBJ1-1 and V is TRBV12-3 or TRBV12-4, with TRBD1 as a possible D gene (5 bases). CDR3 size: 14 residues. V dropped 2 bases and J dropped 5 bases, with 12 bases sitting between them. CDR3 nucleotides: TGTGCCAGCAGTTTACGGGGGGTACAGACTGAAGCTTTCTTT. Its protein is CASSLRGVQTEAFF.

This clonotype was recorded at least ten times. For the CDR3, the DNA is TGTGCCAGCAGCGCAACTAACTATGGCTACACCTTC. Its protein is CASSATNYGYTF. V usage is TRBV3-1 and J usage is TRBJ1-2; D not resolved. This CDR3 region has 12 residues. CDR1 is LGHDT and CDR2 is YNNKEL in the germline V gene (reference sequence). V was shortened by 5 bases and J by 0 bases, with 4 bases between the two germline ends.

The table lists this clonotype with a count of one. A far larger clone lies a single base away; this is likely a read error. The chain uses TRBV7-2 and TRBJ2-5; 8 bases map to TRBD2. The J call is doubtful: the DNA matches TRBJ2-7 better. Per the germline V gene, CDR1 is SGHTA and CDR2 is FQGNSA. The CDR3 is 12 residues long. This chain's CDR3 is CASSHSGAEQYF. CDR3 DNA: TGTGCCAGCAGCCATAGCGGGGCCGAGCAGTACTTC.

This clonotype was detected ten times or more. The chain recombines TRBV29-1 with TRBJ1-2, with D tentatively TRBD1 (5 bases). Trimming left V 2 bases short and J 3 bases short, with 10 bases between. The CDR3 contains 13 residues. Germline loops: CDR1 SQVTM, CDR2 ANQGSEA. The CDR3 protein is CSVESREDYGYTF. The DNA of the CDR3 is TGCAGCGTTGAAAGCAGGGAAGACTATGGCTACACCTTC.

This clonotype occurred many times. This sequence joins TRBV12-3 or TRBV12-4 and TRBJ2-7; D is perhaps TRBD1 (5 bases). There are 13 residues in the CDR3. V lost 6 bases and J 2 bases, leaving 11 bases between the germline ends. CDR3 sequence reads: CASRTVPPYEQYV. The CDR3 nucleotides are TGTGCCAGCAGGACAGTCCCCCCCTACGAGCAGTACGTC.

In the case of this clonotype: This probably arose from a read error, given a far larger clone one base away. The J gene is TRBJ2-7, the V gene TRBV7-2, with D uncertain. This CDR3 is 12 amino acids long. The germline CDR1 and CDR2 sequences are SGHTA and FQGNSA. CDR3 in DNA: TGTGCCAGCAGCCTGCTGAGGCATGAGCAGATCTTC. Amino acid sequence: CASSLLRHEQIF.

This chain links TRBV24-1 with TRBJ2-3; unclear D gene. The germline V and J ends were trimmed by 4 bases and 0 bases, with 7 bases remaining between them. This CDR3 comprises 14 residues. Germline CDR1 and CDR2: KGHDR and SFDVKD. The CDR3 region has the DNA TGTGCCACCAGTGAATCTTTTAGCACAGATACGCAGTATTTT. This codes for CATSESFSTDTQYF.

This clonotype was counted a few times. V usage is TRBV3-1 and J usage is TRBJ2-7, with D tentatively TRBD1 or TRBD2 (5 bases each). The germline gives CDR1 LGHDT, CDR2 YNNKEL (reference sequence). CDR3 length: 16 residues. V gave up 0 bases and J gave up 2 bases, with 14 bases separating them. The CDR3 protein is CASSQEHELGAYEQYF. CDR3 DNA: TGTGCCAGCAGCCAAGAACACGAACTAGGGGCCTACGAGCAGTACTTC.

V gene TRBV20-1 combines with J gene TRBJ1-1; 10 nucleotides align to TRBD1. V shed 3 bases, J shed 6 bases, and the junction held 4 bases outside the gene matches. The CDR3 runs 13 residues. CDR1 and CDR2 (germline): DFQATT, SNEGSKA (reference sequence). CDR3 DNA sequence: TGCAGTGCTAGGACAGGGGGCACACCTGAAGCTTTCTTT. Amino acid sequence: CSARTGGTPEAFF.